One sample yielded the 30 T cell receptor beta chains listed below, sequenced in a study of blood T cell repertoires in COVID-19. Assay used: immunoSEQ multiplex PCR; TCRdb lists only in-frame clones, some missing. The sample contains 200,000 to 300,000 clones, nearly 90% of which appear only once. Specimen: PBMCs or T cells enriched from blood (not recorded which). These TCRs come from a woman aged 25 to 39 with acute COVID-19.

The chain employs TRBV9 and TRBJ2-1, with 11 bases that match TRBD1. CDR1 is SGDLS, CDR2 YYNGEE, per germline. CDR3 size: 15 residues. J was trimmed by 3 bases and V by 8 bases; bases with no gene match: 7. CDR3 bases: TGTGCCAGTCAGTCCGGGACAGGGGGCTACAATGAGCAGTTCTTC. It codes for CASQSGTGGYNEQFF.

This chain connects TRBV4-1 to TRBJ2-7, with TRBD1 identical over 10 bases. The CDR3 loop spans 17 amino acids. The V gene's germline CDR1 is MGHRA and CDR2 YSYEKL. V lost 4 bases and J lost 5; bases outside the gene matches: 14. The CDR3 protein is CASSRLPQGQGTNEQYF. For the CDR3, the DNA is TGCGCCAGCAGCCGTCTACCTCAGGGACAGGGGACTAACGAGCAGTACTTC.

The chain is built from TRBV5-6 and TRBJ2-1; 9 bases map to TRBD1. Germline values: CDR1 SGHDT, CDR2 YYEEEE. Germline trimming cut 6 bases from V and 4 bases from J; bases unmatched to any gene: 11. The CDR3 consists of 16 residues. CDR3 sequence reads: CASTIYGQGSYNEQFF. CDR3 sequence (DNA): TGTGCCAGCACCATTTACGGACAGGGGTCTTACAATGAGCAGTTCTTC.

J is TRBJ1-2 and V is TRBV5-6; weak D call: TRBD1 (6 bases). The CDR3 runs 13 residues. V lost 2 bases and J lost 8, with 13 bases in between. In germline, CDR1 is SGHDT, CDR2 YYEEEE. The CDR3 DNA follows: TGTGCCAGCAGCTTAGCCTCTGGGACAGGCTACACCTTC. It encodes CASSLASGTGYTF. Based on the CDR3 plus reference TRBV5-6 and TRBJ1-2, the full variable domain is DAGVTQSPTHLIKTRGQQVTLRCSPKSGHDTVSWYQQALGQGPQFIFQYYEEEERQRGNFPDRFSGHQFPNYSSELNVNALLLGDSALYLCASSLASGTGYTFGSGTRLTVV.

V usage is TRBV24-1 and J usage is TRBJ1-1; 11 positions agree with TRBD1. Germline V gene data show CDR1 as KGHDR and CDR2 as SFDVKD. The ends lost 7 bases at V and 4 bases at J; junction bases unmatched: 10. CDR3 length: 16 residues. The CDR3 DNA reads as TGTGCCACCAGGGACGGCCGCGGGACAGGGGGCACTGAAGCTTTCTTT. Protein product: CATRDGRGTGGTEAFF.

The V gene is TRBV6-6, the J gene TRBJ2-1, with TRBD2 matching over 11 bases. This CDR3 spans 17 amino acids. V gave up 5 bases and J gave up 0 bases; unmatched junction bases: 6. Germline V lookup: CDR1 MNHNY, CDR2 SVGAGI (reference sequence). CDR3 protein: CASSQTSGVGSYNEQFF. CDR3 DNA: TGTGCCAGCAGTCAGACTAGCGGGGTAGGCTCCTACAATGAGCAGTTCTTC.

This clone was seen once. The CDR3, as DNA: TGTGCCTGGAGGACGAAGGGGGCCGGAGGCTACACCTTC. Its translation: CAWRTKGAGGYTF. The chain recombines TRBV30 with TRBJ1-2, with 7 positions matching TRBD1. After removal of 3 bases from V and 8 bases from J, the junction contained 9 bases not matched to a gene. The germline gives CDR1 GTSNPN, CDR2 SVGIG (reference sequence). This CDR3 has 13 amino acids. The full variable domain, in which reference TRBV30 and TRBJ1-2 provide the parts outside the CDR3, is SQTIHQWPATLVQPVGSPLSLECTVEGTSNPNLYWYRQAAGRGLQLLFYSVGIGQISSEVPQNLSASRPQDRQFILSSKKLLLSDSGFYLCAWRTKGAGGYTFGSGTRLTVV.

This clone was counted once. V gene TRBV7-9 combines with J gene TRBJ1-2; 8 bases map to TRBD1. Unmatched junction bases numbered 2, after V lost 1 base and J lost 7 bases. CDR1 and CDR2 from the germline V gene are SEHNR and FQNEAQ (reference sequence). The CDR3 covers 13 residues. In DNA form, the CDR3 reads TGTGCCAGCAGCTTAGGGGGGACAGGTGGCTACACCTTC. It encodes CASSLGGTGGYTF.

This clone was counted a single time. The rearrangement links TRBV24-1 to TRBJ2-5; 8 bases are shared with TRBD1. The CDR3 covers 13 residues. Germline CDR1 and CDR2: KGHDR and SFDVKD. The ends lost 5 bases at V and 5 bases at J; junction bases unmatched: 3. The CDR3 region has the DNA TGTGCCACCAGTGCAGGGGGCGCGGAGACCCAGTACTTC. Its translation is CATSAGGAETQYF.

The chain joins TRBV7-3 to TRBJ2-1; TRBD2 matches at 7 bases. Germline V CDR1 and CDR2: SGHTA, FQGTGA. J lost 6 bases, V lost 1 base, and 6 bases had no gene match. The CDR3 runs 15 residues. CDR3 sequence: CASSLMASGFNEQFF. In DNA, the CDR3 is TGTGCCAGCAGCTTAATGGCTAGCGGTTTCAATGAGCAGTTCTTC. The whole variable domain, filled in from reference TRBV7-3 and TRBJ2-1, reads GAGVSQTPSNKVTEKGKYVELRCDPISGHTALYWYRQSLGQGPEFLIYFQGTGAADDSGLPNDRFFAVRPEGSVSTLKIQRTERGDSAVYLCASSLMASGFNEQFFGPGTRLTVL.

The genes are TRBV29-1 and TRBJ1-4; TRBD1 matches 7 bases. V shed 4 bases, J shed 0 bases, and the junction held 5 bases outside the gene matches. Germline CDR1 is SQVTM and CDR2 is ANQGSEA. This CDR3 contains 15 residues. CDR3 region: CSVGTTGATNEKLFF. CDR3 in DNA: TGCAGCGTTGGGACCACAGGGGCAACTAATGAAAAACTGTTTTTT.

The V call is TRBV27, the J call TRBJ1-1; tentatively, D is TRBD1 (6 bases). Trimming stripped 0 bases from V and 4 bases from J, with 18 bases between. Germline assignment: CDR1 MNHEY and CDR2 SMNVEV (reference sequence). The CDR3 is 17 residues long. CDR3: CASSLSIGTYAVTEAFF. The CDR3 DNA follows: TGTGCCAGCAGTTTATCGATTGGGACATATGCTGTCACTGAAGCTTTCTTT.

The chain joins TRBV7-9 to TRBJ2-3; D remains ambiguous. Germline V lookup: CDR1 SEHNR, CDR2 FQNEAQ (reference sequence). This CDR3 has 13 residues. V lost 4 bases, J lost 6 bases, and 11 bases lay in between. The chain's CDR3 is CASSSLVMDTQYF. CDR3 DNA sequence: TGTGCCAGCAGCTCTCTAGTCATGGATACGCAGTATTTT.

The chain carries TRBV3-1 (or the pseudogene TRBV3-2) and TRBJ2-5, with 9 bases fitting TRBD2. The CDR3 runs to 17 residues. J lost 5 bases, V lost 4 bases, and 14 bases had no gene match. Germline V gives CDR1 LGHDT, CDR2 YNNKEL (reference sequence). In DNA form, the CDR3 reads TGTGCCAGCAGCCGCTATATTCGCGGGGGGGCGGAGGAGACCCAGTACTTC. Translated, it gives CASSRYIRGGAEETQYF.

The chain uses TRBV29-1 and TRBJ2-6; D is perhaps TRBD2 (7 bases). CDR3 length: 16 residues. Germline V gene data show CDR1 as SQVTM and CDR2 as ANQGSEA. V gave up 4 bases and J gave up 0 bases, with 13 bases separating them. This CDR3 is CSVGGGPSSGANVLTF. CDR3 nucleotides: TGCAGCGTTGGGGGGGGGCCTTCCTCTGGGGCCAACGTCCTGACTTTC.

On this clone itself: The sample contains more than one DNA sequence encoding this CDR3. The chain links TRBV9 to TRBJ1-1; weak D call: TRBD1 (5 bases). CDR3 length: 12 residues. Germline-derived CDR1 and CDR2 are SGDLS and YYNGEE. Trimming pared 0 bases from V and 7 bases from J, leaving 7 bases between. The CDR3 sequence: CASSVGGSEAFF. CDR3 DNA sequence: TGTGCCAGCAGCGTAGGGGGCAGTGAAGCTTTCTTT.

The genes are TRBV10-3 and TRBJ1-6; the match to TRBD1 covers 7 bases. In germline, CDR1 is ENHRY, CDR2 SYGVKD. V dropped 2 bases and J dropped 9; count of bases not matched to a gene: 7. The CDR3 length is 15 residues. CDR3 in DNA: TGTGCCATCAGTGAGGCCACAGGGGTTCTTTCACCCCTCCACTTT. Its translation is CAISEATGVLSPLHF.

This clone has only one observation. This chain uses TRBV5-1 with TRBJ1-1; D unclear. The CDR3 totals 15 residues. Trimming took 4 bases from V and 3 from J, leaving 16 bases between them. Germline V gene sequence: CDR1 SGHRS, CDR2 YFSETQ. Written as DNA, the CDR3 is TGCGCCAGCAGCCTCGTCCAGCGAGGATACACTGAAGCTTTCTTT. Amino acids: CASSLVQRGYTEAFF. The variable domain in full, with the rest retrieved from reference TRBV5-1 and TRBJ1-1, is KAGVTQTPRYLIKTRGQQVTLSCSPISGHRSVSWYQQTPGQGLQFLFEYFSETQRNKGNFPGRFSGRQFSNSRSEMNVSTLELGDSALYLCASSLVQRGYTEAFFGQGTRLTVV.

The V call is TRBV2, the J call TRBJ2-5; 13 bases map to TRBD2. Germline V gene sequence: CDR1 SNHLY, CDR2 FYNNEI. This CDR3 comprises 19 residues. Trimming removed 4 bases from V and 0 bases from J; junction bases left unmatched: 11. CDR3 amino acids: CASSASGLAGAWYQETQYF. CDR3 DNA: TGTGCCAGCAGTGCCTCCGGACTAGCGGGGGCCTGGTACCAAGAGACCCAGTACTTC.

Points on this clone: Other DNA variants within this sample encode the same CDR3. The chain links TRBV30 to TRBJ2-7; TRBD1 matches at 10 bases. Germline CDR1 GTSNPN, CDR2 SVGIG (reference sequence). With 1 base clipped from V and 3 bases from J, the junction kept 0 bases outside the gene matches. The CDR3 covers 13 residues. The CDR3 spells CAWSGDRGYEQYF. The CDR3 DNA follows: TGTGCCTGGAGTGGGGACAGGGGCTACGAGCAGTACTTC.

A few counts support this clone. The chain's CDR3 is CASSHERGGGVETQYF. The CDR3 DNA is TGTGCCAGCAGCCACGAGCGGGGGGGCGGGGTTGAGACCCAGTACTTC. The rearrangement uses TRBV7-2 and TRBJ2-5, with TRBD2 matching 10 bases. This CDR3 spans 16 amino acids. With V trimmed by 5 bases and J by 5 bases, 11 bases remained unmatched. Germline V gene sequence: CDR1 SGHTA, CDR2 FQGNSA.

The chain recombines TRBV5-1 with TRBJ2-7, with a tentative D call TRBD1 (6 bases). The CDR3 is 15 residues long. Trimming stripped 5 bases from V and 4 bases from J, with 19 bases between. Germline V gene sequence: CDR1 SGHRS, CDR2 YFSETQ. CDR3 in amino acids: CASSFGRRTAYEQYF. CDR3 DNA sequence: TGCGCCAGCAGTTTTGGGCGGCGGACAGCGTACGAGCAGTACTTC.

This clone was recorded only once. The gene calls are TRBV11-3 and TRBJ2-6; TRBD2 is a possible D gene (6 bases). V lost 4 bases and J lost 9, with 10 bases in between. Germline V gene data show CDR1 as SGHNT and CDR2 as YENEEA. The CDR3 consists of 13 residues. As DNA, the CDR3 is TGTGCCAGCAGCTCTATGGAGGGCAACGTCCTGACTTTC. This translates into CASSSMEGNVLTF.

The chain recombines TRBV19 with TRBJ1-1, with 8 positions matching TRBD1. The CDR3 loop spans 16 amino acids. The junction had 11 bases not matched to a gene; V was cut back by 4 bases and J by 4 bases. The V gene's germline CDR1 is LNHDA and CDR2 SQIVND (reference sequence). DNA for the CDR3: TGTGCCAGTAGTACCTCAGGGGGCCGGTTTGGCACTGAAGCTTTCTTT. Its protein product is CASSTSGGRFGTEAFF.

The V and J genes are TRBV30 and TRBJ1-1; D may be TRBD1 (6 bases). V lost 0 bases, J lost 3 bases, and 14 bases lay in between. Germline CDR1 and CDR2: GTSNPN and SVGIG (reference sequence). This CDR3 is 15 amino acids long. In nucleotides, the CDR3 is TGTGCCTGGAGTGTAATGTACAGGGCGGACACTGAAGCTTTCTTT. This codes for CAWSVMYRADTEAFF.

In nucleotides, the CDR3 is TGTGCCAGCAGTGACTCGGGCAGCACAGATACGCAGTATTTT. This translates into CASSDSGSTDTQYF. The V and J genes are TRBV6-4 and TRBJ2-3, with D hard to call. This CDR3 has 14 residues. Trimming cost V 0 bases and J 0 bases, with 4 bases left between them. CDR1 and CDR2 from the germline V gene are MRHNA and SNTAGT.

This chain links TRBV2 with TRBJ1-5; TRBD1 matches at 9 bases. The J segment lost 6 bases and the V segment lost 4 bases, leaving 7 bases of the junction unmatched. The CDR3 runs 15 residues. Germline lookup yields CDR1 SNHLY and CDR2 FYNNEI. CDR3 nucleotide sequence: TGTGCCAGCAGTGGGGGACAGGGTGAGATTCAGCCCCAGCATTTT. This gives the protein CASSGGQGEIQPQHF.

This sequence joins TRBV18 and TRBJ1-5; the D is unclear. The ends were cut back, 6 bases at V and 5 bases at J, with 8 bases in the middle. Looked up from germline, CDR1 is KGHSH and CDR2 is LQKENI. The CDR3 sequence is 12 residues long. CDR3 sequence: CASSAADQPQHF. CDR3 DNA sequence: TGTGCCAGCTCCGCGGCCGATCAGCCCCAGCATTTT.

The rearrangement uses TRBV5-1 and TRBJ2-5, with TRBD1 matching over 7 bases. The V segment lost 0 bases and the J segment 5 bases; nucleotides outside the gene matches: 7. This CDR3 has 15 residues. From germline, CDR1 is SGHRS and CDR2 YFSETQ. In DNA form, the CDR3 reads TGCGCCAGCAGCTTGGGTAGGGGGCCGAAGGAGACCCAGTACTTC. It encodes CASSLGRGPKETQYF.

The chain carries TRBV2 and TRBJ2-1; 13 bases are shared with TRBD2. This CDR3 is built from 15 residues. CDR1 and CDR2 (germline): SNHLY, FYNNEI. V dropped 6 bases and J dropped 7; count of bases not matched to a gene: 6. The CDR3 nucleotides read TGTGCCAGCAGGCGTACTAGCGGGGGGGGGAATGAGCAGTTCTTC. Residues: CASRRTSGGGNEQFF.